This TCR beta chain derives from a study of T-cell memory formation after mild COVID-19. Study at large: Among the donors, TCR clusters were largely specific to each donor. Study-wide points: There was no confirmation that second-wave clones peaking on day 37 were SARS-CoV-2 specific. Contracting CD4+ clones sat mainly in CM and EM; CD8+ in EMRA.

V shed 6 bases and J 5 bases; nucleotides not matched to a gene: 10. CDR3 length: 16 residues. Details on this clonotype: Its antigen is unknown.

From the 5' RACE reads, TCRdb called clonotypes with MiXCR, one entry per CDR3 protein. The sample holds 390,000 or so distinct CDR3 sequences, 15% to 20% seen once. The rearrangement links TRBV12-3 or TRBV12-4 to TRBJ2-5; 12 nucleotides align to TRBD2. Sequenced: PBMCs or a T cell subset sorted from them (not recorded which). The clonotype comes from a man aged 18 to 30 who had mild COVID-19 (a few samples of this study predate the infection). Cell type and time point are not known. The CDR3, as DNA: TGTGCCAGCAGATCTCTAGCGGGGGGGCCGTCGGAGACCCAGTACTTC. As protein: CASRSLAGGPSETQYF.